This entry describes one TCR beta chain. Antigen: not known. The germline gives CDR1 KGHSH, CDR2 LQKENI. The CDR3 sequence is 14 residues long. V lost 0 bases and J lost 4, with 8 bases in between. The data derive from a study of radiotherapy plus CTLA-4 blockade in lung cancer. Study-level information: The study recorded objective responses in 15% to 20% of patients and disease control in 31%.

Patients had chemo-refractory metastatic non-small-cell lung cancer and received focal radiation plus CTLA-4 blockade that used ipilimumab. Broader study findings: Blood-borne expansion of tumor-derived TCR clones followed radiotherapy plus ipilimumab.

Here immunoSEQ multiplex PCR was the method, and the copy in TCRdb shows in-frame clones only, minus some. Of approximately 85,000 clones in the sample, about four fifths were seen once. The sequencing used peripheral blood, collected from a patient treated with radiotherapy plus ipilimumab. This receptor was obtained from a human donor with non-small cell lung cancer that progressed on radiotherapy plus ipilimumab. This rearrangement joins TRBV18 to TRBJ2-3; D gene ambiguous. Here the CDR3 DNA reads TGTGCCAGCTCACCACCGATGGTCCCAGATACGCAGTATTTT. Translation gives CASSPPMVPDTQYF.